Below are 22 T cell receptor beta chains sequenced from a single sample in a study of shared clonotypes between healthy human individuals. Sequencing used immunoSEQ multiplex PCR; TCRdb keeps in-frame clones, though not all of them. This sample has 2 million to 3 million clones, with approximately 94% found just once. Material: naive CD4+ T cells sorted from blood. Subset specified: CD45RA+ positively selected. Receptors were obtained from a man younger than 35 in good health.

The V gene is TRBV28, the J gene TRBJ1-1; TRBD1 is a possible D gene (5 bases). CDR1 is MDHEN and CDR2 is SYDVKM in the germline V gene. The germline V and J ends were trimmed by 7 bases and 4 bases, with 13 bases remaining between them. The CDR3 spans 13 residues. The CDR3 loop is CASIKGTGTEAFF. The CDR3 DNA reads TGTGCCAGCATCAAGGGGACGGGCACTGAAGCTTTCTTT.

The rearrangement links TRBV5-1 to TRBJ1-1; D perhaps matches TRBD1 (6 bases). This CDR3 comprises 14 residues. Trimming left V 3 bases short and J 4 bases short, with 13 bases between. Germline V CDR1 and CDR2: SGHRS, YFSETQ. The CDR3 DNA is TGCGCCAGCAGCTCACAGGGCGTGATCACTGAAGCTTTCTTT. Its protein product is CASSSQGVITEAFF.

This clone was counted a few times. This chain links TRBV2 with TRBJ1-1; the D is unclear. V lost 10 bases to trimming and J lost 1 base, with 13 bases between them. The CDR3 totals 13 residues. The germline CDR1 and CDR2 sequences are SNHLY and FYNNEI. CDR3 region: CATRREANTEAFF. Here the CDR3 DNA reads TGTGCCACCAGAAGGGAAGCGAACACTGAAGCTTTCTTT.

This chain links TRBV5-4 with TRBJ2-1, with 7 bases aligning to TRBD2. J gave up 4 bases and V 0 bases, and 7 bases lay outside the gene matches. This CDR3 has 16 amino acids. Germline V gives CDR1 SGHNT, CDR2 YYREEE (reference sequence). CDR3 residues: CASSLVPSGIYNEQFF. The DNA of the CDR3 is TGTGCCAGCAGCTTGGTTCCTAGCGGAATTTACAATGAGCAGTTCTTC.

This rearrangement joins TRBV5-1 to TRBJ1-1, with TRBD1 matching 7 bases. The germline V gene has CDR1 SGHRS and CDR2 YFSETQ. With 5 bases clipped from V and 2 bases from J, the junction kept 9 bases outside the gene matches. The CDR3 length is 15 residues. CDR3 in DNA: TGCGCCAGCAGACTAAGACAGGGCCTCAACACTGAAGCTTTCTTT. Protein sequence: CASRLRQGLNTEAFF.

This chain links TRBV6-6 with TRBJ1-1; D uncertain. Trimming took 0 bases from V and 4 from J, leaving 6 bases between them. This CDR3 is 13 amino acids long. Germline CDR1 reads MNHNY; CDR2 reads SVGAGI (reference sequence). CDR3 region: CASSYSLSTEAFF. The CDR3 coding sequence is TGTGCCAGCAGTTACTCGTTAAGCACTGAAGCTTTCTTT.

This chain connects TRBV6-4 to TRBJ1-1; 7 bases align to TRBD1. Unmatched junction bases numbered 1, after V lost 7 bases and J lost 8 bases. Germline CDR1 MRHNA, CDR2 SNTAGT. The CDR3 consists of 10 residues. In DNA form, the CDR3 reads TGTGCCAGCAAAGGGGGCGAAGCTTTCTTT. Protein sequence: CASKGGEAFF.

The J gene is TRBJ2-2, the V gene TRBV2; D possibly uses TRBD1 or TRBD2 (6 bases each). The CDR3 covers 19 residues. Between the trimmed V and J ends, which lost 6 bases and 0 bases, there was a span of 23 bases. Per germline, CDR1 SNHLY and CDR2 FYNNEI. The CDR3 is CASRRGAPWGATNTGELFF. The DNA of the CDR3 is TGTGCCAGCAGGAGAGGTGCGCCCTGGGGGGCGACGAACACCGGGGAGCTGTTTTTT.

This clone was recorded only once. V usage is TRBV7-2 and J usage is TRBJ1-6; possible D gene TRBD1, 6 bases. V dropped 2 bases and J dropped 9 bases, with 17 bases sitting between them. The CDR3 extends over 16 amino acids. CDR1 is SGHTA and CDR2 is FQGNSA in the germline V gene. CDR3 region: CASSLQGPRRGSPLHF. CDR3 DNA sequence: TGTGCCAGCAGCTTACAGGGGCCCAGACGGGGTTCACCCCTCCACTTT.

This chain uses TRBV7-9 with TRBJ2-7; tentative D call: TRBD1 (5 bases). Trimming stripped 2 bases from V and 3 bases from J, with 14 bases between. CDR1 is SEHNR and CDR2 is FQNEAQ in the germline V gene (reference sequence). The CDR3 has 15 residues. The CDR3 region has the DNA TGTGCCAGCAGCTTATTCAGGGATGAACGCTACGAGCAGTACTTC. This translates into CASSLFRDERYEQYF.

This clone appeared a single time. This chain joins TRBV5-1 and TRBJ2-1; 8 bases match TRBD1. J gave up 10 bases and V 6 bases, and 15 bases lay outside the gene matches. Germline V lookup: CDR1 SGHRS, CDR2 YFSETQ. CDR3 length equals 15 residues. DNA of the CDR3: TGCGCCAGCAACCCACTTCCCGGACAGGGTGGCGAGCAGTTCTTC. This codes for CASNPLPGQGGEQFF.

This clone was counted ten times or more. The chain joins TRBV7-9 to TRBJ2-3; D uncertain. CDR3 length: 12 residues. CDR1 is SEHNR, CDR2 FQNEAQ, per germline (reference sequence). Trimming cost V 6 bases and J 4 bases, with 8 bases left between them. DNA of the CDR3: TGTGCCAGCAGTTACTCGCCAGATACGCAGTATTTT. It translates to CASSYSPDTQYF.

J is TRBJ1-4 and V is TRBV7-9; 8 positions match TRBD1. CDR1 SEHNR and CDR2 FQNEAQ come from the germline V gene (reference sequence). The junction had 10 bases not matched to a gene; V was cut back by 11 bases and J by 8 bases. The CDR3 spans 13 residues. CDR3 DNA: TGTGCCTCCACCTTACAGGGGGACGAAAAACTGTTTTTT. This encodes CASTLQGDEKLFF. The full variable domain, in which reference TRBV7-9 and TRBJ1-4 provide the parts outside the CDR3, is DTGVSQNPRHKITKRGQNVTFRCDPISEHNRLYWYRQTLGQGPEFLTYFQNEAQLEKSRLLSDRFSAERPKGSFSTLEIQRTEQGDSAMYLCASTLQGDEKLFFGSGTQLSVL.

V gene TRBV28 combines with J gene TRBJ1-1; no clear D. The germline V gene has CDR1 MDHEN and CDR2 SYDVKM. The V gene lost 7 bases and the J gene lost 2 bases, with 11 bases spanning the gap. This CDR3 has 13 amino acids. The DNA for the CDR3 is TGTGCCAGCATACGGGGTGTCAACACTGAAGCTTTCTTT. Protein sequence: CASIRGVNTEAFF.

The chain couples TRBV30 to TRBJ2-7, with D possibly being TRBD1 (6 bases). Looked up from germline, CDR1 is GTSNPN and CDR2 is SVGIG (reference sequence). There are 13 residues in the CDR3. With 3 bases removed from V and 2 bases from J, the gap between germline ends came to 11 bases. DNA for the CDR3: TGTGCCTGGAGCCTGGGACAAGCCTACGAGCAGTACTTC. Translating gives CAWSLGQAYEQYF.

The rearrangement links TRBV10-3 to TRBJ2-3; D uncertain. This CDR3 has 14 residues. Per germline, CDR1 ENHRY and CDR2 SYGVKD. Trimming took 7 bases from V and 2 from J, leaving 13 bases between them. This CDR3 reads CAITDFQHTDTQYF. For the CDR3, the DNA is TGTGCCATCACTGACTTCCAACACACAGATACGCAGTATTTT.

Notes on this clone: Other DNA sequences in the same sample also yield this CDR3. The V and J genes are TRBV18 and TRBJ2-7; 7 nucleotides agree with TRBD1. Germline V gene sequence: CDR1 KGHSH, CDR2 LQKENI. The V segment lost 2 bases and the J segment 3 bases; nucleotides outside the gene matches: 4. The CDR3 sequence is 14 residues long. CDR3 amino acids: CASSPSAGGYEQYF. The DNA of the CDR3 is TGTGCCAGCTCACCATCGGCAGGGGGCTACGAGCAGTACTTC.

This clone appeared once. V is TRBV14 and J is TRBJ1-5; D unresolved. The V end lost 2 bases, the J end lost 0 bases, and 14 bases lay between the germline ends. CDR3 length: 17 residues. Germline V gene sequence: CDR1 SGHDN, CDR2 FVKESK. The CDR3 sequence is CASSQLTRENSNQPQHF. The CDR3 DNA sequence: TGTGCCAGCAGCCAACTAACAAGAGAGAATAGCAATCAGCCCCAGCATTTT.

On this clone: The sample holds other DNA sequences that translate to the same CDR3. The chain has TRBV5-1 and TRBJ2-1; D is possibly TRBD1 (5 bases). The CDR3 covers 15 residues. Trimming took off 0 bases at V and 3 bases at J, with 10 bases between the two ends. Germline CDR1 is SGHRS and CDR2 is YFSETQ. Here the CDR3 DNA reads TGCGCCAGCAGCTTGGGACAGAGCCTCTACAATGAGCAGTTCTTC. Its protein product is CASSLGQSLYNEQFF.

The chain combines TRBV4-2 with TRBJ1-3; D ambiguous. This CDR3 is built from 16 residues. The V gene lost 0 bases and the J gene lost 0 bases, with 9 bases spanning the gap. Per germline, CDR1 LGHNA and CDR2 YNFKEQ. CDR3 amino acids: CASSQDHTSSGNTIYF. The DNA of the CDR3 is TGTGCCAGCAGCCAAGATCACACGAGCTCTGGAAACACCATATATTTT.

The CDR3 is CASSPSGSGSTDTQYF. DNA for the CDR3: TGTGCCAGCAGCCCCTCGGGTAGCGGGAGCACAGATACGCAGTATTTT. J is TRBJ2-3 and V is TRBV9; 7 positions match TRBD2. Germline V CDR1 and CDR2: SGDLS, YYNGEE. This CDR3 has 16 residues. The junction had 8 bases not matched to a gene; V was cut back by 4 bases and J by 0 bases.

The chain couples TRBV7-9 to TRBJ2-3, with D unresolved. CDR1 is SEHNR, CDR2 FQNEAQ, per germline (reference sequence). The CDR3 length is 14 residues. The V gene lost 4 bases and the J gene lost 5 bases, with 13 bases spanning the gap. Here the CDR3 reads CASSSTPGGDTQYF. The CDR3 DNA is TGTGCCAGCAGCTCCACCCCCGGCGGAGATACGCAGTATTTT. Together with reference TRBV7-9 and TRBJ2-3, the CDR3 gives the full variable domain: DTGVSQNPRHKITKRGQNVTFRCDPISEHNRLYWYRQTLGQGPEFLTYFQNEAQLEKSRLLSDRFSAERPKGSFSTLEIQRTEQGDSAMYLCASSSTPGGDTQYFGPGTRLTVL.